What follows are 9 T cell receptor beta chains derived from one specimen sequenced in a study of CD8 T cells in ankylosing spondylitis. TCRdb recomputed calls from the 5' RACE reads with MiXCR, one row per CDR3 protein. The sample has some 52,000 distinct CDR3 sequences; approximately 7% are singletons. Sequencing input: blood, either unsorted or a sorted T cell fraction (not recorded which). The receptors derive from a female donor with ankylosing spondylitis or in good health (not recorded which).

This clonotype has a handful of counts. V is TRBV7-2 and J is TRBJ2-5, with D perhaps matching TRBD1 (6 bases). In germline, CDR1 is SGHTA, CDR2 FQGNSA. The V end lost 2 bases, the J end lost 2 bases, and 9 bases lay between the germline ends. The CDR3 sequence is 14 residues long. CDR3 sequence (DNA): TGTGCCAGCAGCTTATACAGGGAGCAAGAGACCCAGTACTTC. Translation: CASSLYREQETQYF.

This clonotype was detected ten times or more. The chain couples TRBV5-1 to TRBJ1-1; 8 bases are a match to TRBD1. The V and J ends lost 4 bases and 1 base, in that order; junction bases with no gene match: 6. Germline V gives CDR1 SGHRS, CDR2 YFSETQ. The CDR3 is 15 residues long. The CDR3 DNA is TGCGCCAGCAGCGGAAGACAGGGGAAGAACACTGAAGCTTTCTTT. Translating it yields CASSGRQGKNTEAFF. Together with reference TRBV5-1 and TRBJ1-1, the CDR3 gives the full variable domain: KAGVTQTPRYLIKTRGQQVTLSCSPISGHRSVSWYQQTPGQGLQFLFEYFSETQRNKGNFPGRFSGRQFSNSRSEMNVSTLELGDSALYLCASSGRQGKNTEAFFGQGTRLTVV.

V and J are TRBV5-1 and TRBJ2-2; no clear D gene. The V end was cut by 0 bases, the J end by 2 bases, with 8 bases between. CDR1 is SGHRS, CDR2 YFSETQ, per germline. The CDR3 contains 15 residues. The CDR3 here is CASSLALRNTGELFF. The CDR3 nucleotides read TGCGCCAGCAGCTTGGCGTTGCGTAACACCGGGGAGCTGTTTTTT.

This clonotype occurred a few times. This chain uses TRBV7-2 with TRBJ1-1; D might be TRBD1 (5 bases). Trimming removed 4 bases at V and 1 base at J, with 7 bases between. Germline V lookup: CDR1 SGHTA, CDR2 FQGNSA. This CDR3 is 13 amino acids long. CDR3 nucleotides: TGTGCCAGCAGCTCAGACAGGAACACTGAAGCTTTCTTT. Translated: CASSSDRNTEAFF.

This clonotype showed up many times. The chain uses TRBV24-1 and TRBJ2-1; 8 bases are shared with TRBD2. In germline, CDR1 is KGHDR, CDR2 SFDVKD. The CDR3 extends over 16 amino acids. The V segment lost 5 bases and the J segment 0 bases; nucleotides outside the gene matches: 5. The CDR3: CATSGTTSGSYNEQFF. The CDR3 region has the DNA TGTGCCACCAGTGGGACTACTAGCGGCTCCTACAATGAGCAGTTCTTC.

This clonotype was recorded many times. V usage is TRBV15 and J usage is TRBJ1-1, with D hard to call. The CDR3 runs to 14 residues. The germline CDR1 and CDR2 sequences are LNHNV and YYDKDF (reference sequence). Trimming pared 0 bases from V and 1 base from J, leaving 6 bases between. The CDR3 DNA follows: TGTGCCACCAGCAGAGAGCGGGCGAACACTGAAGCTTTCTTT. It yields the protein CATSRERANTEAFF.

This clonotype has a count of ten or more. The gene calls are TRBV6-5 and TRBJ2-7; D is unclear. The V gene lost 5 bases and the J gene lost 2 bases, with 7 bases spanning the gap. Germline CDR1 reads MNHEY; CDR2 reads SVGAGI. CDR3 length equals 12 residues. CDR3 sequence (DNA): TGTGCCAGCAGTCAAAACGCCTACGAGCAGTACTTC. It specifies CASSQNAYEQYF.

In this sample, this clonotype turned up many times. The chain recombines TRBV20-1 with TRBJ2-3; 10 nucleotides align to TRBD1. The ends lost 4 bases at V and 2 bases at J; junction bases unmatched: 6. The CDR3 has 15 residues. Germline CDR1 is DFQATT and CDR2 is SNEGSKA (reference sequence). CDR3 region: CSATAGTGATDTQYF. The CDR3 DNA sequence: TGCAGTGCTACGGCCGGGACAGGGGCCACAGATACGCAGTATTTT.

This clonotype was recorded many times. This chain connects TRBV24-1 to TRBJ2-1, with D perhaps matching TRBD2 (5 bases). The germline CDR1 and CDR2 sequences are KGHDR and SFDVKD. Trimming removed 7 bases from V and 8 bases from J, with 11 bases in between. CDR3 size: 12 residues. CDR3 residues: CATRGSSDEQFF. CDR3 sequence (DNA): TGTGCCACCAGGGGAAGTAGCGATGAGCAGTTCTTC.